The 11 T cell receptor beta chains listed next were all sequenced from one sample in a study of cytomegalovirus exposure and HLA in healthy donors. A multiplex PCR was run with 60 Vbeta primers and 13 Jbeta primers. The table came from immunoSEQ multiplex PCR; TCRdb's copy has only in-frame clones and leaves some out. The profile shows about 140,000 clones, 70% to 85% of them singletons. What was sequenced was PBMCs. These receptors came from a woman aged 55-69 years in good health and CMV-seropositive.

The V gene is TRBV6-6, the J gene TRBJ1-3; no clear D gene. CDR1 is MNHNY and CDR2 is SVGAGI in the germline V gene (reference sequence). The CDR3 has 16 amino acids. The V and J ends lost 0 bases and 0 bases respectively, with 9 bases between them. CDR3: CASSYSAPSSGNTIYF. The CDR3 nucleotides are TGTGCCAGCAGTTACTCGGCCCCTTCCTCTGGAAACACCATATATTTT.

With respect to this clone: Distinct nucleotide sequences in the sample also encode this CDR3. The gene calls are TRBV27 and TRBJ1-2, with D uncertain. V lost 6 bases to trimming and J lost 1 base, with 9 bases between them. The CDR3 totals 13 residues. Germline V gives CDR1 MNHEY, CDR2 SMNVEV (reference sequence). The CDR3 nucleotides read TGTGCCAGCAGGCGGGGAGGTAACTATGGCTACACCTTC. Translating gives CASRRGGNYGYTF.

A single count supports this clone. The junction does not match germline at one end; this may be a read error. This chain links TRBV2 with TRBJ1-3; 9 nucleotides line up with TRBD1. Germline loops: CDR1 SNHLY, CDR2 FYNNEI. This CDR3 is 14 amino acids long. The CDR3 DNA is TGTGCCAGCAGTGTCCGACCCCGACAGGGGGGGTTCAAATTT. Its translation is CASSVRPRQGGFKF.

The rearrangement joins TRBV7-8 to TRBJ1-2; D is perhaps TRBD1 (6 bases). Trimming stripped 5 bases from V and 0 bases from J, with 19 bases between. Germline CDR1 is SGHVS and CDR2 is FQNEAQ. CDR3 size: 17 residues. Written as DNA, the CDR3 is TGTGCCAGCAGCCCGAGGACCAGACAGGCCCCTAACTATGGCTACACCTTC. Residues: CASSPRTRQAPNYGYTF. Together with reference TRBV7-8 and TRBJ1-2, the CDR3 gives the full variable domain: GAGVSQSPRYKVAKRGQDVALRCDPISGHVSLFWYQQALGQGPEFLTYFQNEAQLDKSGLPSDRFFAERPEGSVSTLKIQRTQQEDSAVYLCASSPRTRQAPNYGYTFGSGTRLTVV.

The chain uses TRBV6-5 and TRBJ2-7; 9 bases map to TRBD2. J lost 5 bases, V lost 0 bases, and 8 bases had no gene match. Germline CDR1 MNHEY, CDR2 SVGAGI. The CDR3 runs 16 residues. The CDR3 loop is CASSYSQREAYHEQYF. The CDR3 coding sequence is TGTGCCAGCAGTTACTCTCAGCGGGAGGCCTACCACGAGCAGTACTTC.

This clone was picked up a small number of times. This CDR3 reads CASSEGWASGELFF. The CDR3 DNA follows: TGTGCCAGCAGTGAAGGGTGGGCGAGCGGGGAGCTGTTTTTT. V and J are TRBV6-1 and TRBJ2-2; D remains unclear. The CDR3 runs 14 residues. V was shortened by 1 base and J by 7 bases, with 10 bases between the two germline ends. The germline gives CDR1 MNHNS, CDR2 SASEGT.

This chain joins TRBV27 and TRBJ2-5; perhaps TRBD1 as D (6 bases). CDR3 length equals 13 residues. Germline CDR1 reads MNHEY; CDR2 reads SMNVEV (reference sequence). V lost 6 bases, J lost 5 bases, and 13 bases lay in between. Written as DNA, the CDR3 is TGTGCCAGCAGCCCGGACAGTGGGGAGACCCAGTACTTC. It translates to CASSPDSGETQYF.

The V gene is TRBV19, the J gene TRBJ2-4; 7 bases agree with TRBD2. This CDR3 comprises 15 residues. J was trimmed by 6 bases and V by 1 base; bases with no gene match: 6. Per germline, CDR1 LNHDA and CDR2 SQIVND (reference sequence). The chain's CDR3 is CASSIVPAGANIQYF. The CDR3 nucleotides are TGTGCCAGTAGTATAGTCCCGGCGGGAGCAAACATTCAGTACTTC.

The chain uses TRBV18 and TRBJ1-5; TRBD1 matches at 7 bases. J gave up 0 bases and V 5 bases, and 7 bases lay outside the gene matches. The CDR3 runs to 16 residues. CDR1 is KGHSH and CDR2 is LQKENI in the germline V gene. CDR3: CASSSGQLYSNQPQHF. DNA for the CDR3: TGTGCCAGCTCATCGGGACAGCTTTATAGCAATCAGCCCCAGCATTTT.

The chain combines TRBV5-8 with TRBJ2-3, with a tentative D call TRBD2 (6 bases). Trimming removed 5 bases at V and 1 base at J, with 8 bases between. CDR1 and CDR2 from the germline V gene are SGHTS and YDEGEE. CDR3 length equals 13 residues. The CDR3 DNA reads TGTGCCAGCAGGGAGCGGGGCACAGATACGCAGTATTTT. It is translated as CASRERGTDTQYF.

The chain uses TRBV7-3 and TRBJ2-1; 10 bases fit TRBD2. CDR1 is SGHTA, CDR2 FQGTGA, per germline. CDR3 length equals 15 residues. Losses at the gene ends were 5 bases for V and 12 bases for J; bases not matched to a gene: 13. In DNA form, the CDR3 reads TGTGCCAGCAGCCCGGGACTAGCGACGCTTGGGCGGCAGTTCTTC. Protein sequence: CASSPGLATLGRQFF.